A single sample is the source of the 26 T cell receptor beta chains below, sequenced in a study of blood T cell repertoires in COVID-19. Sequencing was performed with immunoSEQ multiplex PCR; in TCRdb, only in-frame clones are kept and a portion is missing. The sample holds over 300,000 clones, 89% seen once. Material: peripheral blood. These receptors came from a man aged 18 to 30 who had recovered from COVID-19.

This clone was counted once. The chain couples TRBV25-1 to TRBJ2-7; TRBD1 aligns across 10 bases. Germline V gene sequence: CDR1 MGHDK, CDR2 SYGVNS. This CDR3 is 18 amino acids long. J gave up 0 bases and V 4 bases, and 12 bases lay outside the gene matches. CDR3 in amino acids: CASSATGTGERSSYEQYF. DNA of the CDR3: TGTGCCAGCAGTGCCACCGGGACAGGGGAACGGAGCTCCTACGAGCAGTACTTC.

The gene calls are TRBV3-1 (or the pseudogene TRBV3-2) and TRBJ2-5; D is perhaps TRBD2 (7 bases). Germline CDR1 reads LGHDT; CDR2 reads YNNKEL (reference sequence). The V end was cut by 3 bases, the J end by 5 bases, with 13 bases between. The CDR3 is made up of 14 amino acids. As DNA, the CDR3 is TGTGCCAGCAGCCATAAAAGGGGGGGCGAGACCCAGTACTTC. This gives the protein CASSHKRGGETQYF.

The chain joins TRBV6-4 to TRBJ1-2; D ambiguous. The CDR3 covers 14 residues. The germline gives CDR1 MRHNA, CDR2 SNTAGT. Trimming stripped 5 bases from V and 4 bases from J, with 14 bases between. The CDR3 coding sequence is TGTGCCAGCAGTCCCTACGACATAGGCTATGGCTACACCTTC. It translates to CASSPYDIGYGYTF.

The chain recombines TRBV6-5 with TRBJ2-1; the D gene is possibly TRBD1 (7 bases). With 5 bases removed from V and 2 bases from J, the gap between germline ends came to 13 bases. Germline-derived CDR1 and CDR2 are MNHEY and SVGAGI. The CDR3 runs to 15 residues. The CDR3 DNA is TGTGCCAGCAGTACCCAGGGGGGCGCCTACAATGAGCAGTTCTTC. Translated, it gives CASSTQGGAYNEQFF.

The V and J genes are TRBV18 and TRBJ2-7; a possible D gene is TRBD2 (6 bases). Trimming left V 4 bases short and J 0 bases short, with 7 bases between. This CDR3 has 13 residues. Germline CDR1 reads KGHSH; CDR2 reads LQKENI. The CDR3 bases are TGTGCCAGCTCACGGGGGGACTCCTACGAGCAGTACTTC. Its protein product is CASSRGDSYEQYF. The full variable domain, completed using reference TRBV18 and TRBJ2-7, is NAGVMQNPRHLVRRRGQEARLRCSPMKGHSHVYWYRQLPEEGLKFMVYLQKENIIDESGMPKERFSAEFPKEGPSILRIQQVVRGDSAAYFCASSRGDSYEQYFGPGTRLTVT.

This clone was counted between two and nine times. The gene calls are TRBV27 and TRBJ1-6, with TRBD1 matching over 7 bases. This CDR3 comprises 16 residues. Germline V gene data show CDR1 as MNHEY and CDR2 as SMNVEV (reference sequence). The V segment lost 6 bases and the J segment 6 bases; nucleotides outside the gene matches: 11. The CDR3 here is CASRGQPGGLNSPLHF. CDR3 nucleotides: TGTGCCAGCAGGGGACAGCCAGGGGGTCTTAATTCACCCCTCCACTTT.

This clone was observed a few times. This rearrangement joins TRBV30 to TRBJ2-7; TRBD1 matches 8 bases. The junction had 8 bases not matched to a gene; V was cut back by 1 base and J by 3 bases. Germline lookup yields CDR1 GTSNPN and CDR2 SVGIG (reference sequence). CDR3 length equals 15 residues. The CDR3 nucleotides read TGTGCCTGGAGTGGATTACAGGGGGTTGACTACGAGCAGTACTTC. Translating it yields CAWSGLQGVDYEQYF.

This chain links TRBV19 with TRBJ1-4; 9 bases line up with TRBD1. Germline CDR1 reads LNHDA; CDR2 reads SQIVND (reference sequence). The CDR3 is 14 residues long. V lost 6 bases and J lost 7; bases outside the gene matches: 6. The CDR3: CASRMTGGGEKLFF. Here the CDR3 DNA reads TGTGCCAGTAGAATGACAGGGGGTGGTGAAAAACTGTTTTTT.

The chain uses TRBV3-1 (or the pseudogene TRBV3-2) and TRBJ2-3; perhaps TRBD2 as D (5 bases). The CDR3 is 12 residues long. The germline V gene has CDR1 LGHDT and CDR2 YNNKEL (reference sequence). Deletions cut 3 bases from V and 9 bases from J, with 10 bases between. CDR3 bases: TGTGCCAGCAGCCACTCGACTAAAACGCAGTATTTT. Its protein product is CASSHSTKTQYF.

The V gene is TRBV5-1, the J gene TRBJ1-6; the D is unclear. This CDR3 has 16 amino acids. Trimming shortened V by 4 bases and J by 8 bases, and 19 bases separated the two germline ends. Germline values: CDR1 SGHRS, CDR2 YFSETQ. CDR3 nucleotides: TGCGCCAGCAGCCCGGTCGGCCGGGAAGTTCATTCACCCCTCCACTTT. Translated: CASSPVGREVHSPLHF.

V and J are TRBV7-3 and TRBJ2-7; TRBD1 matches 11 bases. Germline V gene lookup returns CDR1 SGHTA and CDR2 FQGTGA. This CDR3 region has 15 residues. Trimming cost V 4 bases and J 7 bases; bases outside gene matches: 9. The CDR3 here is CASSSAGQGVSEQYF. The CDR3, as DNA: TGTGCCAGCAGCTCCGCGGGACAGGGGGTGAGTGAGCAGTACTTC.

The chain combines TRBV2 with TRBJ1-5; D gene unclear. CDR3 length: 14 residues. CDR1 is SNHLY, CDR2 FYNNEI, per germline. Trimming removed 7 bases from V and 0 bases from J, with 10 bases in between. CDR3 amino acids: CASTEDYSNQPQHF. The CDR3 nucleotides are TGTGCCAGCACCGAGGATTATAGCAATCAGCCCCAGCATTTT.

This rearrangement joins TRBV7-2 to TRBJ1-6, with D tentatively TRBD1 (6 bases). V was cut by 6 bases and J by 7 bases, with 16 bases left in between. The CDR3 is 15 amino acids. Germline V gene sequence: CDR1 SGHTA, CDR2 FQGNSA. CDR3: CASRLDRAENSPLHF. The CDR3 coding sequence is TGTGCCAGCAGGCTGGACAGAGCGGAGAATTCACCCCTCCACTTT.

This clone was observed a few times. CDR3: CASERPNTGELFF. CDR3 bases: TGTGCCAGCGAGCGCCCGAACACCGGGGAGCTGTTTTTT. This rearrangement joins TRBV6-5 to TRBJ2-2; D is uncertain. Trimming took off 8 bases at V and 0 bases at J, with 7 bases between the two ends. The germline CDR1 and CDR2 sequences are MNHEY and SVGAGI. The CDR3 runs 13 residues.

This clone showed up just a few times. The chain joins TRBV21-1 to TRBJ2-5; TRBD1, the table's D call, lacks a check against the DNA. TRBV21-1 has pseudogene status. The length of the CDR3 is 15 residues. CDR3 coding DNA: TGTGCCAGCGAACGAGGGGGACAGCGTGAAGAGACCCAGTACTTC. Its translation is CASERGGQREETQYF.

The genes are TRBV7-2 and TRBJ2-1; TRBD1 matches at 8 bases. The CDR3 totals 15 residues. Germline-derived CDR1 and CDR2 are SGHTA and FQGNSA. V lost 5 bases and J lost 7; bases outside the gene matches: 10. The CDR3 sequence is CASSHSTGETNEQFF. As DNA, the CDR3 is TGTGCCAGCAGCCATTCGACAGGGGAGACGAATGAGCAGTTCTTC.

This chain links TRBV18 with TRBJ1-5, with a tentative D call TRBD1 (6 bases). This CDR3 is built from 14 residues. V was cut by 6 bases and J by 7 bases, with 16 bases left in between. The germline V gene has CDR1 KGHSH and CDR2 LQKENI. The DNA for the CDR3 is TGTGCCAGCTCGGGGACACCGAGGAGGCAGCCCCAGCATTTT. This translates into CASSGTPRRQPQHF.

Comment on this clone: At one of its ends the junction is not consistent with the germline gene, which may arise from a read error. V usage is TRBV19 and J usage is TRBJ1-2; D possibly corresponds to TRBD1 (5 bases). The CDR3 length is 11 residues. In germline, CDR1 is LNHDA, CDR2 SQIVND (reference sequence). DNA of the CDR3: TGTGCCAGTAGTATAGGGGGCCGGGTTTACTTC. Encoded protein: CASSIGGRVYF.

This sequence joins TRBV7-3 and TRBJ2-2; 11 nucleotides agree with TRBD2. The CDR3 totals 17 residues. V gave up 4 bases and J gave up 7 bases; unmatched junction bases: 11. Germline lookup yields CDR1 SGHTA and CDR2 FQGTGA. Here the CDR3 reads CASSSRVSGREGGELFF. In DNA form, the CDR3 reads TGTGCCAGCAGCTCCCGGGTTAGCGGGAGGGAAGGCGGGGAGCTGTTTTTT.

The J gene is TRBJ1-2, the V gene TRBV21-1. TRBV21-1 is given as a pseudogene. The CDR3 consists of 15 residues. The CDR3 is CASSNPSRVNYGYTF. DNA for the CDR3: TGTGCCAGCAGCAATCCCTCCCGCGTTAACTATGGCTACACCTTC.

The genes are TRBV27 and TRBJ2-7; 9 bases align to TRBD2. Trimming removed 5 bases from V and 4 bases from J; junction bases left unmatched: 12. Germline assignment: CDR1 MNHEY and CDR2 SMNVEV (reference sequence). This CDR3 comprises 16 residues. CDR3 nucleotides: TGTGCCAGCAGTCCAGGAGCGGGAGGTCAGGGGTACGAGCAGTACTTC. Translated: CASSPGAGGQGYEQYF.

This sequence joins TRBV3-1 (or the pseudogene TRBV3-2) and TRBJ2-3; 7 bases line up with TRBD2. Trimming at V came to 2 bases and at J to 4 bases, leaving 9 bases not matched to a gene. The CDR3 contains 16 residues. Germline V CDR1 and CDR2: LGHDT, YNNKEL (reference sequence). The chain's CDR3 is CASSQLGGSGADTQYF. The CDR3 DNA reads TGTGCCAGCAGCCAACTGGGGGGGAGTGGGGCAGATACGCAGTATTTT.

The V gene is TRBV6-5, the J gene TRBJ1-3; no clear D gene. CDR3 length: 15 amino acids. The V end lost 0 bases, the J end lost 0 bases, and 6 bases lay between the germline ends. Germline CDR1 reads MNHEY; CDR2 reads SVGAGI. The CDR3 loop reads CASSYSRYSGNTIYF. Written as DNA, the CDR3 is TGTGCCAGCAGTTACTCCCGGTACTCTGGAAACACCATATATTTT.

V is TRBV2 and J is TRBJ2-7; TRBD2 aligns across 9 bases. The CDR3 extends over 14 amino acids. The V segment lost 6 bases and the J segment 0 bases; nucleotides outside the gene matches: 3. The germline CDR1 and CDR2 sequences are SNHLY and FYNNEI. CDR3 DNA: TGTGCCAGCAGGGGACTAGCCAACTCCTACGAGCAGTACTTC. Translating gives CASRGLANSYEQYF.

This clone was recorded a few times. The chain carries TRBV13 and TRBJ2-1; TRBD2 aligns across 8 bases. Germline lookup yields CDR1 PRHDT and CDR2 FYEKMQ (reference sequence). V shed 0 bases, J shed 2 bases, and the junction held 3 bases outside the gene matches. This CDR3 contains 16 residues. CDR3: CASSLGLAAAYNEQFF. As DNA, the CDR3 is TGTGCCAGCAGCTTAGGACTAGCGGCGGCCTACAATGAGCAGTTCTTC.

The chain has TRBV2 and TRBJ1-2; TRBD1 matches 7 bases. The V and J ends lost 7 bases and 4 bases, in that order; junction bases with no gene match: 6. CDR3 length: 13 residues. CDR1 SNHLY and CDR2 FYNNEI come from the germline V gene. The CDR3 is CASTWQGGYGYTF. For the CDR3, the DNA is TGTGCCAGCACTTGGCAGGGGGGCTATGGCTACACCTTC.